One T cell receptor beta chain is described in this entry. These data are taken from a study of technical replicates of blood from several donors. Germline V lookup: CDR1 MNHEY, CDR2 SVGAGI. V lost 6 bases and J 4 bases, leaving 15 bases between the germline ends. This CDR3 contains 14 residues. Repertoires were generated with immunoSEQ multiplex PCR, while TCRdb's copy carries only in-frame clones and drops some. The profile covers some 87,000 clones, with around 90% appearing a single time and roughly 0.37% taken by the ten largest. This TCR came from a human donor in good health. Input material: T cells isolated from PBMCs. This rearrangement joins TRBV6-5 to TRBJ1-1, with D unresolved. CDR3 residues: CASSLARGATEAFF. CDR3 sequence (DNA): TGTGCCAGCAGCCTAGCCCGAGGAGCCACTGAAGCTTTCTTT.